The source of this T cell receptor (beta chain) is a study of cytomegalovirus exposure and HLA in healthy donors. Study summary: A later analysis reported the same platform for the 100 to 150 validation repertoires and the 666 first-cohort repertoires.

Sequenced by immunoSEQ multiplex PCR; TCRdb stores in-frame clones only, minus some. The data show 140,000 or so clones, roughly nine tenths seen once. A remark on this clone: Its antigen remains unknown.

Regarding the study as a whole: Most sequenced TCRs were rare (though some public TCRs occurred in many donors). Listed as cytomegalovirus-associated were more than 150 TCR beta chains.

This CDR3 region has 13 residues. The ends lost 4 bases at V and 6 bases at J; junction bases unmatched: 5. The germline V gene has CDR1 SQVTM and CDR2 ANQGSEA. The source of this sequence is a woman aged 18-30 years in good health and CMV-seropositive. This chain uses TRBV29-1 with TRBJ2-1, with 8 bases aligning to TRBD1. The sequenced material came from PBMCs. The CDR3 region is CSVGRDRFNEQFF. The CDR3 nucleotides read TGCAGCGTTGGACGGGACAGGTTCAATGAGCAGTTCTTC.